Here is one T cell receptor (beta chain) with its context. These data come from a study of blood T cell repertoires in COVID-19. Trimming shortened V by 0 bases and J by 8 bases, and 19 bases separated the two germline ends. Looked up from germline, CDR1 is SGHNT and CDR2 is YYREEE (reference sequence). The CDR3 covers 16 residues. The assay was immunoSEQ multiplex PCR, and TCRdb's table has in-frame clones only and misses some. The profile shows 150,000 to 200,000 clones, 70% to 90% of them singletons. The specimen sequenced was peripheral blood. The V call is TRBV5-4, the J call TRBJ2-3, with D perhaps TRBD2 (6 bases). The sequence derives from a man in his sixties with active or convalescent COVID-19. The CDR3 protein is CASSLALRGTEGTQYF. CDR3 bases: TGTGCCAGCAGCTTGGCCTTACGCGGGACCGAGGGTACGCAGTATTTT.